This T cell receptor (beta chain) was recorded in a study of cytomegalovirus exposure and HLA in healthy donors. Trimming pared 7 bases from V and 8 bases from J, leaving 17 bases between. The CDR3 length is 13 residues. Germline CDR1 is MNHEY and CDR2 is SVGAGI. In the PCR, 60 Vbeta and 13 Jbeta primers were used. Repertoires were generated with immunoSEQ multiplex PCR, while TCRdb's copy carries only in-frame clones and drops some. The sample yields over 130,000 clones, 80% seen once. This clonotype was obtained from a man in his forties or fifties in good health and CMV-seronegative. The chain links TRBV6-5 to TRBJ1-2; unclear D gene. Sequences were obtained from PBMCs. The CDR3 reads CASTLGPTGGYTF. The CDR3 DNA reads TGTGCCAGCACATTAGGCCCGACGGGGGGCTACACCTTC.